The present entry profiles one T cell receptor beta chain with its context. Its matching antigen is unknown. The sample comes from a study of Graves' ophthalmopathy and Graves' hyperthyroidism. RNA served as the template for amplifying TCR beta CDR3 regions. Amplification began with first-round RT-PCR using HTBI primers, then second-round multiplex PCR was performed. TCRdb re-derived calls from the multiplex PCR reads in MiXCR, one entry per CDR3 protein. Counted here are hundreds of thousands of distinct CDR3 sequences, about 20% occurring once; the ten biggest clones make up more than 5.5%. Trimming cost V 5 bases and J 4 bases; bases outside gene matches: 9. Germline V lookup: CDR1 MRHNA, CDR2 SNTAGT. The CDR3 covers 16 residues. Study observations and caveats: With a specificity of around 77% and a sensitivity of 70% to 71%, the model predicted ophthalmopathy progression. A roughly 76% specificity and about 90% sensitivity were achieved by a 13-signature model that separated ophthalmopathy from stable hyperthyroidism. Blood also carried most expanded thyroid clonotypes exceeding 0.001 frequency.

The receptor was derived from a woman younger than 30 with stable Graves' hyperthyroidism. Some clones in this sample may be carry-over from other donors' samples. The sample taken for sequencing was peripheral blood. The chain has TRBV6-4 and TRBJ2-2; 8 bases match TRBD1. The CDR3 DNA reads TGTGCCAGCAGTATACCTCAGGGGGCGCCCACCGGGGAGCTGTTTTTT. Residues: CASSIPQGAPTGELFF.